What follows are 21 T cell receptor beta chains derived from one specimen sequenced in a study of cytomegalovirus exposure and HLA in healthy donors. PCR employed 60 Vbeta and 13 Jbeta primers. Sequenced by immunoSEQ multiplex PCR; TCRdb stores in-frame clones only, minus some. The table includes about 160,000 clones, about four fifths detected once. The specimen was PBMCs. All receptors come from a young man in good health and CMV-seronegative.

The V call is TRBV6-5, the J call TRBJ2-1; maybe TRBD1 (5 bases). The CDR3 totals 14 residues. The V end lost 4 bases, the J end lost 8 bases, and 15 bases lay between the germline ends. Germline V CDR1 and CDR2: MNHEY, SVGAGI. The CDR3 sequence is CASSLGLPLDEQFF. The DNA of the CDR3 is TGTGCCAGCAGTTTGGGGCTCCCGCTAGATGAGCAGTTCTTC.

The chain couples TRBV19 to TRBJ1-1; D remains ambiguous. This CDR3 comprises 15 residues. Germline assignment: CDR1 LNHDA and CDR2 SQIVND (reference sequence). With 1 base removed from V and 8 bases from J, the gap between germline ends came to 17 bases. The CDR3 DNA reads TGTGCCAGTAGTATAGGGGCAGGCCCAAAGGAAGAAGCTTTCTTT. This sequence encodes CASSIGAGPKEEAFF.

The chain has TRBV28 and TRBJ2-5, with TRBD1 as a possible D gene (6 bases). V lost 6 bases and J 5 bases, leaving 16 bases between the germline ends. Germline V gives CDR1 MDHEN, CDR2 SYDVKM. The CDR3 length is 14 residues. CDR3 protein: CASRLQGDGETQYF. The CDR3 DNA is TGTGCCAGCAGGCTACAGGGAGATGGGGAGACCCAGTACTTC.

The CDR3 protein is CASSHWGGRVDNEQFF. CDR3 DNA sequence: TGCGCCAGCAGCCACTGGGGCGGGAGGGTCGACAATGAGCAGTTCTTC. The chain carries TRBV5-1 and TRBJ2-1; 9 bases map to TRBD2. The CDR3 runs 16 residues. The germline CDR1 and CDR2 sequences are SGHRS and YFSETQ. With V trimmed by 4 bases and J by 5 bases, 10 bases remained unmatched.

The rearrangement uses TRBV5-4 and TRBJ2-7; the D gene is possibly TRBD1 (6 bases). The CDR3 has 16 amino acids. Trimming left V 3 bases short and J 5 bases short, with 21 bases between. Looked up from germline, CDR1 is SGHNT and CDR2 is YYREEE (reference sequence). The CDR3: CASSSGPHRDKNEQYF. CDR3 DNA sequence: TGTGCCAGCAGCTCAGGCCCTCACAGGGACAAGAACGAGCAGTACTTC.

This chain connects TRBV20-1 to TRBJ2-7; D remains unclear. Germline V gene data show CDR1 as DFQATT and CDR2 as SNEGSKA (reference sequence). V was pared by 6 bases and J by 3 bases, with 9 bases between. CDR3 length: 11 residues. The CDR3 reads CSALLNYEQYF. The CDR3 DNA sequence: TGCAGTGCACTATTGAACTACGAGCAGTACTTC.

The J gene is TRBJ2-7, the V gene TRBV5-4, with D possibly being TRBD2 (5 bases). In germline, CDR1 is SGHNT, CDR2 YYREEE (reference sequence). The V end lost 5 bases, the J end lost 0 bases, and 15 bases lay between the germline ends. The CDR3 contains 15 residues. CDR3 loop: CASREERLNSYEQYF. CDR3 sequence (DNA): TGTGCCAGCAGGGAGGAGAGACTTAACTCCTACGAGCAGTACTTC.

The chain uses TRBV25-1 and TRBJ2-5; D call uncertain. The CDR3 sequence is 13 residues long. The germline V and J ends were trimmed by 3 bases and 11 bases, with 16 bases remaining between them. Germline CDR1 MGHDK, CDR2 SYGVNS. CDR3 sequence reads: CASSERTAYGQYF. The DNA of the CDR3 is TGTGCCAGCAGTGAGAGAACGGCCTACGGGCAGTACTTC. The entire variable domain, with the rest obtained from reference TRBV25-1 and TRBJ2-5, is as follows: EADIYQTPRYLVIGTGKKITLECSQTMGHDKMYWYQQDPGMELHLIHYSYGVNSTEKGDLSSESTVSRIRTEHFPLTLESARPSHTSQYLCASSERTAYGQYFGPGTRLLVL.

This clone appeared a single time. The CDR3: CASSLLDRRYQPQHF. CDR3 sequence (DNA): TGTGCCAGCAGTTTACTTGACAGGCGCTATCAGCCCCAGCATTTT. The V and J genes are TRBV28 and TRBJ1-5, with D possibly being TRBD1 (6 bases). The CDR3 covers 15 residues. The germline V and J ends were trimmed by 2 bases and 5 bases, with 13 bases remaining between them. Germline V lookup: CDR1 MDHEN, CDR2 SYDVKM.

As concerns this clone: It is unclear where the CDR3 begins or ends on the DNA, so no DNA is shown, and the CDR3 is as TCRdb lists it. The gene calls are TRBV5-5 and TRBJ2-2; TRBD2 reflects the table's D call only, with no check against the DNA. From germline, CDR1 is SGHKS and CDR2 YYEKEE (reference sequence). Ends included, the CDR3 has 15 residues. CDR3 amino acids: CASCAWGAGTGELFF.

The chain uses TRBV10-3 and TRBJ1-5; 7 bases are shared with TRBD1. Germline values: CDR1 ENHRY, CDR2 SYGVKD. V was clipped by 4 bases and J by 7 bases; unmatched bases: 10. This CDR3 contains 15 residues. CDR3: CAISAVSTGKQPQHF. CDR3 in DNA: TGTGCCATCAGTGCAGTTTCGACAGGGAAACAGCCCCAGCATTTT.

This chain uses TRBV21-1 with TRBJ2-1; the table calls TRBD2, which could not be checked here. TRBV21-1 is designated a pseudogene. This CDR3 contains 17 residues. CDR3 DNA: TGTGCCAGAACCGAAGGCAGCGGTCGGAGCTCCTACAATGAGCAGTTCTTC. Protein product: CARTEGSGRSSYNEQFF.

The rearrangement uses TRBV2 and TRBJ2-3, with a weak D call TRBD1 (7 bases). The length of the CDR3 is 14 residues. CDR1 and CDR2 (germline): SNHLY, FYNNEI. Trimming removed 6 bases at V and 2 bases at J, with 12 bases between. Here the CDR3 DNA reads TGTGCCAGCAGGCGGGACAGAAACACAGATACGCAGTATTTT. It encodes CASRRDRNTDTQYF.

This chain uses TRBV7-2 with TRBJ2-3; no reliable D call. Per the germline V gene, CDR1 is SGHTA and CDR2 is FQGNSA. The CDR3 totals 14 residues. The ends were cut back, 4 bases at V and 4 bases at J, with 12 bases in the middle. CDR3 loop: CASSSNSPPDTQYF. The CDR3 nucleotides read TGTGCCAGCAGCTCCAACAGTCCCCCAGATACGCAGTATTTT.

This sequence joins TRBV28 and TRBJ2-1; the match to TRBD2 covers 9 bases. This CDR3 comprises 15 residues. V dropped 4 bases and J dropped 10; count of bases not matched to a gene: 11. Germline V gene lookup returns CDR1 MDHEN and CDR2 SYDVKM. CDR3 coding DNA: TGTGCCAGCAGTTCTAGCGGGGCCCGCCCGGGCGAGCAGTTCTTC. It encodes CASSSSGARPGEQFF.

This chain links TRBV7-2 with TRBJ1-1; D might be TRBD1 (6 bases). Trimming took 6 bases from V and 11 from J, leaving 16 bases between them. Germline CDR1 SGHTA, CDR2 FQGNSA. This CDR3 is 12 amino acids long. The CDR3 DNA is TGTGCCAGCAGAGGGGGGGCGCCGGCGGCTTTCTTT. It codes for CASRGGAPAAFF.

The rearrangement uses TRBV15 and TRBJ1-2; 11 bases line up with TRBD1. The CDR3 has 16 amino acids. V dropped 3 bases and J dropped 7; count of bases not matched to a gene: 10. CDR1 is LNHNV and CDR2 is YYDKDF in the germline V gene (reference sequence). The CDR3 region is CATSRGGQGALRGYTF. Here the CDR3 DNA reads TGTGCCACCAGCAGGGGCGGACAGGGGGCCTTGCGTGGCTACACCTTC.

V is TRBV10-3 and J is TRBJ1-2; D perhaps matches TRBD1 (6 bases). Germline CDR1 and CDR2: ENHRY and SYGVKD. V was clipped by 6 bases and J by 2 bases, with 16 bases between them. The CDR3 runs 15 residues. DNA of the CDR3: TGTGCCATCAGGAGCCTACAGGGAACAAACTATGGCTACACCTTC. Its translation: CAIRSLQGTNYGYTF.

J is TRBJ2-1 and V is TRBV27; D is ambiguous. CDR1 and CDR2 (germline): MNHEY, SMNVEV (reference sequence). V was pared by 7 bases and J by 5 bases, with 21 bases between. The CDR3 consists of 16 residues. In DNA, the CDR3 is TGTGCCAGCAAGAATAAGAGGCGGTCGGTGGACAATGAGCAGTTCTTC. It encodes CASKNKRRSVDNEQFF.

The gene calls are TRBV5-1 and TRBJ2-2; 10 bases are a match to TRBD1. The ends lost 4 bases at V and 3 bases at J; junction bases unmatched: 6. The germline V gene has CDR1 SGHRS and CDR2 YFSETQ. This CDR3 is built from 16 residues. CDR3 DNA sequence: TGCGCCAGCAGCCGGGCCGGGACAGGGGACACCGGGGAGCTGTTTTTT. The encoded protein is CASSRAGTGDTGELFF.

This sequence joins TRBV28 and TRBJ2-1; perhaps TRBD2 as D (6 bases). V was shortened by 10 bases and J by 0 bases, with 16 bases between the two germline ends. The CDR3 sequence is 15 residues long. From germline, CDR1 is MDHEN and CDR2 SYDVKM. The CDR3 loop is CATLALRGSYNEQFF. DNA of the CDR3: TGTGCCACCCTCGCCCTGCGGGGCTCCTACAATGAGCAGTTCTTC.